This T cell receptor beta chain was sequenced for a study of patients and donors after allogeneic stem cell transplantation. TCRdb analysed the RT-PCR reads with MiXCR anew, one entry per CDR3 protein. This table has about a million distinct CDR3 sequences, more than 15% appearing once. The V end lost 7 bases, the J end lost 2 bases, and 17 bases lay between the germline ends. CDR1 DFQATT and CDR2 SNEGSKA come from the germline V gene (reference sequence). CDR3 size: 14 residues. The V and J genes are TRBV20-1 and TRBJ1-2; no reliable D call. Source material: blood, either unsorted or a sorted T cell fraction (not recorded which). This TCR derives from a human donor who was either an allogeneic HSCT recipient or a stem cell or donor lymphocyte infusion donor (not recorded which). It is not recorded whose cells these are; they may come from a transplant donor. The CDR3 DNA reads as TGCAGTGTTCCTCACCGGTGGATAAACTATGGCTACACCTTC. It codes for CSVPHRWINYGYTF.